One and the same sample provided the 16 T cell receptor beta chains below, sequenced in a study of blood T cell repertoires in COVID-19. Assay: immunoSEQ multiplex PCR; the TCRdb copy retains only in-frame clones and omits some. The data hold roughly 100,000 clones, with about 88% observed a single time. The sequencing input was peripheral blood. All receptors come from a human donor in a cohort sampled during active COVID-19.

The CDR3 sequence is CASSSDRGGGTEAFF. CDR3 bases: TGCGCCAGCAGCTCCGACAGGGGCGGTGGGACTGAAGCTTTCTTT. The rearrangement links TRBV5-1 to TRBJ1-1, with 8 bases that match TRBD1. The germline V gene has CDR1 SGHRS and CDR2 YFSETQ. V lost 3 bases to trimming and J lost 5 bases; unmatched junction nucleotides: 9. There are 15 residues in the CDR3.

The count of this clone is one. As DNA, the CDR3 is TGCACCAGCAGCCAAGATGAGGCGGGGCTTGGGAATGAGCAGTTCTTC. It encodes CTSSQDEAGLGNEQFF. The chain recombines TRBV1 with TRBJ2-1; TRBD2 was called by the table and not checked on the DNA. TRBV1 is marked as a pseudogene. The length of the CDR3 is 16 residues.

This clone was detected once. V usage is TRBV7-2 and J usage is TRBJ1-2; 7 bases are a match to TRBD1. The germline V gene encodes CDR1 SGHTA and CDR2 FQGNSA. After removal of 5 bases from V and 0 bases from J, the junction contained 6 bases not matched to a gene. The CDR3 extends over 15 amino acids. CDR3 DNA: TGTGCCAGCAGCCCCCGACAGGGTACTAACTATGGCTACACCTTC. Encoded protein: CASSPRQGTNYGYTF.

The V gene is TRBV12-3 or TRBV12-4, the J gene TRBJ2-1; D is uncertain. The CDR3 has 13 amino acids. V was shortened by 5 bases and J by 0 bases, with 5 bases between the two germline ends. CDR3 nucleotides: TGTGCCAGCAGTACGGTCTCCTACAATGAGCAGTTCTTC. This codes for CASSTVSYNEQFF.

This chain links TRBV6-5 with TRBJ1-6; D perhaps matches TRBD1 (6 bases). The CDR3 extends over 14 amino acids. Looked up from germline, CDR1 is MNHEY and CDR2 is SVGAGI. V lost 6 bases to trimming and J lost 7 bases, with 13 bases between them. The CDR3 loop reads CASRSQGTNSPLHF. CDR3 nucleotides: TGTGCCAGCAGGTCACAGGGTACGAATTCACCCCTCCACTTT.

The CDR3 DNA sequence: TGTGCCAGCAGCGCGGCGACAGGGTGGAACCAAGAGACCCAGTACTTC. Translation gives CASSAATGWNQETQYF. V usage is TRBV11-2 and J usage is TRBJ2-5; 7 positions agree with TRBD1. The CDR3 runs 16 residues. Germline V gives CDR1 SGHAT, CDR2 FQNNGV. J gave up 0 bases and V 5 bases, and 9 bases lay outside the gene matches.

The CDR3 sequence is CASSRGQSQETQYF. In nucleotides, the CDR3 is TGTGCCAGCTCGCGGGGACAGTCACAAGAGACCCAGTACTTC. The chain combines TRBV18 with TRBJ2-5; a weak D match, TRBD1 (7 bases). This CDR3 has 14 residues. Trimming removed 6 bases at V and 2 bases at J, with 13 bases between. Germline V CDR1 and CDR2: KGHSH, LQKENI.

The V gene is TRBV27, the J gene TRBJ2-4; the match to TRBD2 covers 13 bases. Looked up from germline, CDR1 is MNHEY and CDR2 is SMNVEV (reference sequence). V was pared by 2 bases and J by 2 bases, with 3 bases of the junction left unmatched. This CDR3 has 17 residues. For the CDR3, the DNA is TGTGCCAGCAGTTTAACTAGCGGGGGGGCCACCAAAAACATTCAGTACTTC. Translating gives CASSLTSGGATKNIQYF.

The chain uses TRBV28 and TRBJ1-2, with TRBD1 matching over 8 bases. Germline-derived CDR1 and CDR2 are MDHEN and SYDVKM. The CDR3 runs to 18 residues. Germline trimming cut 4 bases from V and 3 bases from J; bases unmatched to any gene: 16. CDR3 nucleotides: TGTGCCAGCAGTTCACCTGGGCAGGGGGCCCGGTATTACTATGGCTACACCTTC. It yields the protein CASSSPGQGARYYYGYTF.

This clone occurred once. The chain combines TRBV6-5 with TRBJ1-3; the D is unclear. Trimming took off 4 bases at V and 0 bases at J, with 7 bases between the two ends. The germline V gene has CDR1 MNHEY and CDR2 SVGAGI. The CDR3 is 14 amino acids. The chain's CDR3 is CASSSISSGNTIYF. The CDR3 coding sequence is TGTGCCAGCAGTTCAATTTCCTCTGGAAACACCATATATTTT.

The chain recombines TRBV4-1 with TRBJ2-5, with 13 bases fitting TRBD2. Per germline, CDR1 MGHRA and CDR2 YSYEKL. The CDR3 sequence is 17 residues long. V gave up 4 bases and J gave up 5 bases; unmatched junction bases: 10. The CDR3: CASSRGLAGVGGETQYF. Written as DNA, the CDR3 is TGCGCCAGCAGCCGTGGACTAGCGGGAGTGGGGGGCGAGACCCAGTACTTC.

This chain links TRBV7-9 with TRBJ2-2, with D possibly matching TRBD1 (7 bases). The CDR3 consists of 13 residues. Trimming cost V 4 bases and J 5 bases, with 8 bases left between them. Germline V gene data show CDR1 as SEHNR and CDR2 as FQNEAQ (reference sequence). CDR3 sequence (DNA): TGTGCCAGCAGCTCAGGGGGGACCGGGGAGCTGTTTTTT. It yields the protein CASSSGGTGELFF. The full variable domain, its missing parts supplied by reference TRBV7-9 and TRBJ2-2, is DTGVSQNPRHKITKRGQNVTFRCDPISEHNRLYWYRQTLGQGPEFLTYFQNEAQLEKSRLLSDRFSAERPKGSFSTLEIQRTEQGDSAMYLCASSSGGTGELFFGEGSRLTVL.

This clone was counted once. The V gene is TRBV15, the J gene TRBJ2-7, with TRBD2 matching over 10 bases. The germline V gene encodes CDR1 LNHNV and CDR2 YYDKDF (reference sequence). The CDR3 has 15 residues. V lost 8 bases to trimming and J lost 3 bases; unmatched junction nucleotides: 10. For the CDR3, the DNA is TGTGCCACCCTGGAGCGGGGGGGAAAAGTCTACGAGCAGTACTTC. This gives the protein CATLERGGKVYEQYF.

The chain employs TRBV25-1 and TRBJ1-5; unclear D gene. The germline V gene has CDR1 MGHDK and CDR2 SYGVNS. The V and J ends lost 1 base and 3 bases respectively, with 10 bases between them. The CDR3 has 15 residues. In DNA, the CDR3 is TGTGCCAGCAGTGAATCTCTAGGTGACAATCAGCCCCAGCATTTT. It is translated as CASSESLGDNQPQHF.

CDR3 sequence reads: CASSPPFGYGYTF. In DNA, the CDR3 is TGTGCCAGCTCACCACCGTTCGGCTATGGCTACACCTTC. The V gene is TRBV18, the J gene TRBJ1-2; no reliable D call. This CDR3 region has 13 residues. Trimming cost V 0 bases and J 4 bases, with 6 bases left between them. The germline V gene encodes CDR1 KGHSH and CDR2 LQKENI. Together with reference TRBV18 and TRBJ1-2, the CDR3 gives the full variable domain: NAGVMQNPRHLVRRRGQEARLRCSPMKGHSHVYWYRQLPEEGLKFMVYLQKENIIDESGMPKERFSAEFPKEGPSILRIQQVVRGDSAAYFCASSPPFGYGYTFGSGTRLTVV.

The chain is built from TRBV29-1 and TRBJ1-5; TRBD1 aligns across 7 bases. Per the germline V gene, CDR1 is SQVTM and CDR2 is ANQGSEA. V lost 4 bases and J lost 5; bases outside the gene matches: 8. The CDR3 runs 14 residues. In DNA form, the CDR3 reads TGCAGCGTTGGAGAGACAGGGCCCCATCAGCCCCAGCATTTT. Translated, it gives CSVGETGPHQPQHF. The full variable domain, with the rest looked up from reference TRBV29-1 and TRBJ1-5, is SAVISQKPSRDICQRGTSLTIQCQVDSQVTMMFWYRQQPGQSLTLIATANQGSEATYESGFVIDKFPISRPNLTFSTLTVSNMSPEDSSIYLCSVGETGPHQPQHFGDGTRLSIL.